Listed below are T cell receptor beta chains from one sample, sequenced in a study of shared clonotypes between healthy human individuals. The repertoire was sequenced with immunoSEQ multiplex PCR; TCRdb's copy has only in-frame clones and lacks some. The data show fewer than 650,000 clones, about three quarters seen once. The sequenced sample consisted of PBMCs. The receptors here all came from a woman aged 40 to 50 in good health. Some clones in this sample may be carry-over from other donors' samples. The CDR3 runs from the conserved cysteine through the conserved F or W. A D gene is named only where the DNA matches it firmly.

j_call v_call d_call cdr3_aa
TRBJ1-4 TRBV19 . CASSNLRQATNEKLFF
TRBJ2-1 TRBV9 TRBD2 CASSARLAEYNEQFF
TRBJ2-1 TRBV29-1 . CSVGGHNEQFF
TRBJ2-3 TRBV10-1 . CASSDAGTDTQYF
TRBJ1-1 TRBV11-2 . CASSLHGPNTEAFF
TRBJ1-2 TRBV23-1 . CARTPSNYGYTF
TRBJ2-4 TRBV7-3 . CASCEAKNIQYF
TRBJ1-5 TRBV10-2 TRBD1 CASSEGTGIGWPQHF
TRBJ2-1 TRBV25-1 . CASSRKVDHNEQFF
TRBJ1-3 TRBV2 . CASIQAPGNTIYF
TRBJ2-1 TRBV6-1 TRBD2 CASSDGLADYNEQFF
TRBJ1-5 TRBV29-1 TRBD1 CSVKQGAGNQPQHF
TRBJ2-2 TRBV6-1 . CASSPDRAVTGELFF
TRBJ2-1 TRBV18 TRBD2 CASSATSGLYNEQFF
TRBJ2-1 TRBV2 . CASSETYEQFF
TRBJ2-7 TRBV11-2 . CASSPRKATYEQYF
TRBJ2-5 TRBV21-1 . CASSKSRFGGFQETQYF
TRBJ2-5 TRBV2 TRBD2 CASRNPLTGGETQYF
TRBJ2-5 TRBV28 TRBD2 CASSFKREYLETQYF
TRBJ1-5 TRBV29-1 . CSVAESNQPQHF
TRBJ2-5 TRBV7-8 . CASSLRKTQYF
TRBJ1-1 TRBV30 . CAWSVGYEAFF
TRBJ2-1 TRBV28 TRBD2 CASTLGSGGHNEQFF
. TRBV6-5 . CASSRQPNEQFF
TRBJ2-5 TRBV7-6 . CASSFQYQETQYF
TRBJ1-1 TRBV27 . CASSLVRGGTEAFF
TRBJ2-3 TRBV28 . CATRRQYADTQYF
TRBJ2-7 TRBV7-2 . CASSLARGGVHEQYF
TRBJ2-3 TRBV11-2 . CASSPPGASTDTQYF
TRBJ2-3 TRBV12-5 . CASGLGADTQYF
TRBJ1-1 TRBV25-1 . CANSGGWGKNTEAFF
TRBJ2-1 TRBV6-4 . CASSDETYNEQFF
TRBJ2-3 TRBV6-5 . CASSYGWSSTDTQYF
TRBJ1-4 TRBV5-1 . CASSLFGGEKLFF
TRBJ1-1 TRBV7-9 . CASSLATGEAFF
TRBJ2-7 TRBV7-7 TRBD2 CASSCGLAGEASYEQYF
TRBJ2-1 TRBV5-1 . CASSLEESSYNEQFF
TRBJ1-2 TRBV21-1 . CASRGPGGSSYGYTF
TRBJ2-7 TRBV2 . CASSEVGEQYF
TRBJ2-2 TRBV27 . CASSLSSGAITGELFF
TRBJ2-1 TRBV4-1 . CASSLRDQSYNEQFF
TRBJ2-7 TRBV6-1 TRBD1 CASSSKGQESYEQYF
TRBJ2-3 TRBV7-9 TRBD1 CASRDDRTGLGTDTQYF
TRBJ2-1 TRBV7-3 TRBD2 CASSLLGRTSGRGNEQFF
TRBJ2-2 TRBV29-1 . CSVRTGPNTGELFF
TRBJ1-5 TRBV5-1 . CASSFIPIGKGWNQPQHF
. TRBV28 . CASRKYRAFSSYEQYF
TRBJ2-1 TRBV7-3 TRBD1 CASSLPGQGYNEQFF
TRBJ1-1 TRBV29-1 . CSVAQRLGTEAFF
TRBJ2-3 TRBV27 . CASSRTGNTDTQYF
TRBJ1-1 TRBV9 TRBD1 CASSKGQGTNTEAFF
TRBJ1-4 TRBV28 . CASSGQTNEKLFF
TRBJ2-1 TRBV10-3 TRBD2 CAISELAGSSYNEQFF